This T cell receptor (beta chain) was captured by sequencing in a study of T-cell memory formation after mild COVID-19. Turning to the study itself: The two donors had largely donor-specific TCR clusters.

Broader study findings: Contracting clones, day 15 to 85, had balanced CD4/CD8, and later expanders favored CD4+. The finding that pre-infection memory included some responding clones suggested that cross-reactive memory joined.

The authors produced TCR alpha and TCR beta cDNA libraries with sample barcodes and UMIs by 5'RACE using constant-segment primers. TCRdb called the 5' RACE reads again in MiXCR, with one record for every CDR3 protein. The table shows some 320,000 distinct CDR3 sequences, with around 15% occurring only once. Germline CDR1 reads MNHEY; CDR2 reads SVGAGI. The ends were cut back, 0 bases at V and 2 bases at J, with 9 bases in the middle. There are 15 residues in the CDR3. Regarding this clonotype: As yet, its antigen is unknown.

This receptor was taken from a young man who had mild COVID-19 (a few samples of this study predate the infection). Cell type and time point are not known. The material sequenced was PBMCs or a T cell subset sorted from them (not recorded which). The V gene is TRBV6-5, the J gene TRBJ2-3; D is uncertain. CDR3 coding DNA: TGTGCCAGCAGTTACTCATACGGATCCACAGATACGCAGTATTTT. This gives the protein CASSYSYGSTDTQYF.